One and the same sample provided the 16 T cell receptor beta chains below, sequenced in a study of blood T cell repertoires in COVID-19. Assay used: immunoSEQ multiplex PCR; TCRdb lists only in-frame clones, some missing. The data contain over 250,000 clones, roughly 86% of them singletons. Sequencing was done on a sample of PBMCs or T cells enriched from blood (not recorded which). The receptors stem from a woman in her 30s who had recovered from COVID-19.

The chain joins TRBV3-1 (or the pseudogene TRBV3-2) to TRBJ1-1; TRBD1 matches at 8 bases. Trimming at V came to 4 bases and at J to 4 bases, leaving 5 bases not matched to a gene. The CDR3 extends over 14 amino acids. Per germline, CDR1 LGHDT and CDR2 YNNKEL (reference sequence). The CDR3 DNA reads as TGTGCCAGCAGCCTGACAGGGGCAGTCACTGAAGCTTTCTTT. Residues: CASSLTGAVTEAFF.

This chain links TRBV19 with TRBJ2-1; possible D gene TRBD1, 5 bases. Trimming removed 6 bases from V and 0 bases from J, with 12 bases in between. Germline V gene sequence: CDR1 LNHDA, CDR2 SQIVND (reference sequence). This CDR3 region has 15 residues. The CDR3: CASSIRGSSYNEQFF. The CDR3 region has the DNA TGTGCCAGTAGCATAAGGGGAAGCTCCTACAATGAGCAGTTCTTC.

The chain uses TRBV10-3 and TRBJ1-5, with 8 positions matching TRBD1. Germline V gene sequence: CDR1 ENHRY, CDR2 SYGVKD. With 10 bases clipped from V and 5 bases from J, the junction kept 10 bases outside the gene matches. The CDR3 has 14 amino acids. The CDR3 region has the DNA TGTGCCACTAAAGCTCAGGGGGCAGATCAGCCCCAGCATTTT. It specifies CATKAQGADQPQHF.

As for this clone: The junction departs from germline at one end; a sequencing error may be responsible. The V and J genes are TRBV7-7 and TRBJ1-4, with 10 bases lining up with TRBD1. Looked up from germline, CDR1 is SSHAT and CDR2 is FNYEAQ (reference sequence). This CDR3 region has 15 residues. As DNA, the CDR3 is TGTGCTAGCAGCTTAGGACAGGGGGGTAATGAAAAACTGTTTTTT. This gives the protein CASSLGQGGNEKLFF.

This chain joins TRBV9 and TRBJ1-1, with TRBD1 identical over 8 bases. The CDR3 consists of 13 residues. Looked up from germline, CDR1 is SGDLS and CDR2 is YYNGEE. The V segment lost 4 bases and the J segment 5 bases; nucleotides outside the gene matches: 4. The CDR3 DNA follows: TGTGCCAGCAGCATACAGGGGGGAACTGAAGCTTTCTTT. As protein: CASSIQGGTEAFF.

The rearrangement joins TRBV2 to TRBJ2-1; the match to TRBD2 covers 9 bases. The CDR3 spans 14 residues. Trimming cost V 3 bases and J 10 bases; bases outside gene matches: 7. Germline assignment: CDR1 SNHLY and CDR2 FYNNEI. CDR3 sequence: CASSDPLGLAEQFF. The DNA for the CDR3 is TGTGCCAGCAGTGACCCTCTAGGACTAGCGGAGCAGTTCTTC. Combining the CDR3 with reference TRBV2 and TRBJ2-1 gives the whole variable domain EPEVTQTPSHQVTQMGQEVILRCVPISNHLYFYWYRQILGQKVEFLVSFYNNEISEKSEIFDDQFSVERPDGSNFTLKIRSTKLEDSAMYFCASSDPLGLAEQFFGPGTRLTVL.

The chain has TRBV14 and TRBJ2-3; 11 bases fit TRBD1. V trimming: 1 base; J trimming: 3 bases; junction bases outside the gene matches: 9. This CDR3 region has 18 residues. Germline values: CDR1 SGHDN, CDR2 FVKESK. The CDR3 loop is CASSQGTGGASWTDTQYF. In nucleotides, the CDR3 is TGTGCCAGCAGCCAAGGGACAGGGGGCGCTTCGTGGACAGATACGCAGTATTTT.

The chain has TRBV13 and TRBJ1-2; TRBD1 aligns across 11 bases. With V trimmed by 5 bases and J by 4 bases, 12 bases remained unmatched. The CDR3 runs 17 residues. Germline CDR1 is PRHDT and CDR2 is FYEKMQ (reference sequence). The CDR3 is CASSDRPDRGLGYGYTF. The CDR3 DNA reads as TGTGCCAGCAGCGACCGACCGGACAGGGGGCTTGGCTATGGCTACACCTTC.

This chain joins TRBV29-1 and TRBJ2-7, with a tentative D call TRBD2 (5 bases). The length of the CDR3 is 13 residues. CDR1 and CDR2 (germline): SQVTM, ANQGSEA. V was trimmed by 1 base and J by 3 bases, leaving 10 bases between them. This chain's CDR3 is CSVEGPGSYEQYF. The CDR3 DNA is TGCAGCGTTGAAGGTCCGGGAAGCTACGAGCAGTACTTC.

V is TRBV6-2 or TRBV6-3 and J is TRBJ1-5; no clear D. The CDR3 is 12 amino acids. V dropped 5 bases and J dropped 6 bases, with 8 bases sitting between them. The germline V gene has CDR1 MNHEY and CDR2 SVGEGT. The CDR3 DNA sequence: TGTGCCAGCAGTGAGCGGGGTCAGCCCCAGCATTTT. Protein: CASSERGQPQHF.

This chain connects TRBV19 to TRBJ1-4; D may be TRBD1 (6 bases). The CDR3 is 14 amino acids. Germline-derived CDR1 and CDR2 are LNHDA and SQIVND (reference sequence). Trimming took 6 bases from V and 4 from J, leaving 12 bases between them. CDR3 nucleotides: TGTGCCAGTAGGCGACAGGACGATAATGAAAAACTGTTTTTT. Translated, it gives CASRRQDDNEKLFF. Drawing the rest from reference TRBV19 and TRBJ1-4, the complete variable domain is DGGITQSPKYLFRKEGQNVTLSCEQNLNHDAMYWYRQDPGQGLRLIYYSQIVNDFQKGDIAEGYSVSREKKESFPLTVTSAQKNPTAFYLCASRRQDDNEKLFFGSGTQLSVL.

The J gene is TRBJ1-6, the V gene TRBV7-2, with D perhaps TRBD1 (6 bases). The CDR3 length is 13 residues. The V gene lost 6 bases and the J gene lost 7 bases, with 10 bases spanning the gap. Per germline, CDR1 SGHTA and CDR2 FQGNSA. CDR3 in DNA: TGTGCCAGCAGGCAGGGGCTAAATTCACCCCTCCACTTT. Encoded protein: CASRQGLNSPLHF.

The chain employs TRBV30 and TRBJ1-2; D is unresolved. The length of the CDR3 is 13 residues. V gave up 4 bases and J gave up 4 bases, with 13 bases separating them. Germline lookup yields CDR1 GTSNPN and CDR2 SVGIG (reference sequence). The CDR3 nucleotides are TGTGCCTGGACGTCCGGGGTGGGCTATGGCTACACCTTC. This encodes CAWTSGVGYGYTF.

This chain uses TRBV7-6 with TRBJ2-7; no definite D call. Per germline, CDR1 SGHVS and CDR2 FNYEAQ. The CDR3 is 12 amino acids. The V end was cut by 5 bases, the J end by 4 bases, with 9 bases between. The CDR3 spells CASSLVGYEQYF. The DNA of the CDR3 is TGTGCCAGCAGCCTCGTCGGGTACGAGCAGTACTTC.

The chain links TRBV30 to TRBJ1-1; 9 bases align to TRBD1. The CDR3 has 16 amino acids. The ends lost 3 bases at V and 1 base at J; junction bases unmatched: 9. The germline V gene has CDR1 GTSNPN and CDR2 SVGIG (reference sequence). CDR3: CAWSRDRVRGNTEAFF. The DNA of the CDR3 is TGTGCCTGGAGCCGGGACAGGGTCCGAGGGAACACTGAAGCTTTCTTT.

The V and J genes are TRBV12-3 or TRBV12-4 and TRBJ2-7; D is possibly TRBD1 (6 bases). Between the trimmed V and J ends, which lost 3 bases and 10 bases, there was a span of 13 bases. The CDR3 consists of 12 residues. The CDR3 sequence: CASSFTKQGQYF. The CDR3 DNA reads as TGTGCCAGCAGTTTCACGAAACAGGGCCAGTACTTC.